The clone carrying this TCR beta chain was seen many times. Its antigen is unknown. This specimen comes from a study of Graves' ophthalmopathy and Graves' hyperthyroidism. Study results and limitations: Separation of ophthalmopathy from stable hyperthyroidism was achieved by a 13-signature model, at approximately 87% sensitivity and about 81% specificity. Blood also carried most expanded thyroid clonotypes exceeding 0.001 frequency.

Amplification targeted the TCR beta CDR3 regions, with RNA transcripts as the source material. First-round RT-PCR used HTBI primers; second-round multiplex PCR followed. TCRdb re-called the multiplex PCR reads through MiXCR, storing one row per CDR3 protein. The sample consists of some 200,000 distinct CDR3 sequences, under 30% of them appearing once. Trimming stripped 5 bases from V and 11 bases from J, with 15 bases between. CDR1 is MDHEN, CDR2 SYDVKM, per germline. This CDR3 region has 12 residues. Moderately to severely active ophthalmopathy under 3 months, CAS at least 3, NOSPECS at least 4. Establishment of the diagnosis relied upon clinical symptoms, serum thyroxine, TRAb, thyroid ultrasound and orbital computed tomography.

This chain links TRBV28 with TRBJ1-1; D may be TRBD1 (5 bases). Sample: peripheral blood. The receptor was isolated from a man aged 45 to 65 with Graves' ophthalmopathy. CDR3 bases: TGTGCCAGCAGTGTTTGGGGACTGGAGGCTTTCTTT. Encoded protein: CASSVWGLEAFF.